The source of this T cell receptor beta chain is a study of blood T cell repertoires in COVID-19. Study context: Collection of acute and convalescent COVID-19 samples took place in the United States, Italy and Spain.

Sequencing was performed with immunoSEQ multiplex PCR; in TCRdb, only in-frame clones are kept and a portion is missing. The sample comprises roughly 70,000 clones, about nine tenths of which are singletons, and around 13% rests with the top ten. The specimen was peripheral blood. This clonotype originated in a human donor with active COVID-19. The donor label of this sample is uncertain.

In DNA form, the CDR3 reads TGTGCCAGCAGCCAAACGGATTGGGAGGGGCCTGAAGCTTTCTTT. It specifies CASSQTDWEGPEAFF. This chain links TRBV3-1 (or the pseudogene TRBV3-2) with TRBJ1-1; weak D call: TRBD1 (5 bases). Germline lookup yields CDR1 LGHDT and CDR2 YNNKEL (reference sequence). The CDR3 is made up of 15 amino acids. Trimming removed 2 bases from V and 6 bases from J, with 16 bases in between.